These 11 T cell receptor beta chains originate from one sample sequenced in a study of blood T cell repertoires in COVID-19. Sequencing used immunoSEQ multiplex PCR; TCRdb keeps in-frame clones, though not all of them. The sample holds about 300,000 clones, over 85% seen once. The sample taken for sequencing was PBMCs or T cells enriched from blood (not recorded which). The receptors shown here come from a woman aged 45-65 years who had been exposed to COVID-19.

The chain joins TRBV2 to TRBJ1-2; 9 bases are a match to TRBD1. CDR3 length equals 13 residues. CDR1 is SNHLY, CDR2 FYNNEI, per germline. V lost 8 bases to trimming and J lost 8 bases; unmatched junction nucleotides: 9. CDR3 amino acids: CASFLGQGDGYTF. CDR3 DNA: TGTGCCAGCTTTCTGGGACAGGGTGACGGCTACACCTTC.

The genes are TRBV3-1 (or the pseudogene TRBV3-2) and TRBJ1-6, with TRBD1 matching 9 bases. This CDR3 spans 17 amino acids. The V and J ends lost 3 bases and 2 bases, in that order; junction bases with no gene match: 5. Germline values: CDR1 LGHDT, CDR2 YNNKEL (reference sequence). DNA of the CDR3: TGTGCCAGCAGCCACAAAAGGGACAGGGCCTATAATTCACCCCTCCACTTT. Protein product: CASSHKRDRAYNSPLHF.

CDR3 loop: CASSRRKGTASTNEKLFF. CDR3 bases: TGTGCCAGTAGTAGGAGAAAAGGGACAGCCTCAACTAATGAAAAACTGTTTTTT. This chain joins TRBV19 and TRBJ1-4, with 7 positions matching TRBD1. Germline V gene sequence: CDR1 LNHDA, CDR2 SQIVND (reference sequence). J gave up 0 bases and V 4 bases, and 11 bases lay outside the gene matches. There are 18 residues in the CDR3. Full variable domain (rest looked up from reference TRBV19 and TRBJ1-4): DGGITQSPKYLFRKEGQNVTLSCEQNLNHDAMYWYRQDPGQGLRLIYYSQIVNDFQKGDIAEGYSVSREKKESFPLTVTSAQKNPTAFYLCASSRRKGTASTNEKLFFGSGTQLSVL.

The chain uses TRBV29-1 and TRBJ2-1; 9 bases match TRBD1. Germline values: CDR1 SQVTM, CDR2 ANQGSEA. Unmatched junction bases numbered 14, after V lost 2 bases and J lost 3 bases. The CDR3 loop spans 18 amino acids. CDR3: CSVEPTVFGTGIYNEQFF. As DNA, the CDR3 is TGCAGCGTTGAACCCACCGTCTTCGGGACAGGGATCTACAATGAGCAGTTCTTC.

This chain links TRBV7-2 with TRBJ1-2; D is unclear. The CDR3 sequence is 13 residues long. Deletions cut 2 bases from V and 7 bases from J, with 11 bases between. Looked up from germline, CDR1 is SGHTA and CDR2 is FQGNSA. The CDR3 DNA reads TGTGCCAGCAGCTTATTTGAGGCGGGTGGCTACACCTTC. Protein product: CASSLFEAGGYTF. The variable domain in full, completed from reference TRBV7-2 and TRBJ1-2, reads GAGVSQSPSNKVTEKGKDVELRCDPISGHTALYWYRQSLGQGLEFLIYFQGNSAPDKSGLPSDRFSAERTGGSVSTLTIQRTQQEDSAVYLCASSLFEAGGYTFGSGTRLTVV.

This sequence joins TRBV7-9 and TRBJ2-7; 10 positions agree with TRBD1. CDR3 length: 16 residues. Trimming at V came to 5 bases and at J to 2 bases, leaving 9 bases not matched to a gene. Germline lookup yields CDR1 SEHNR and CDR2 FQNEAQ (reference sequence). The chain's CDR3 is CASSKKGGQGTYEQYF. CDR3 sequence (DNA): TGTGCCAGCAGCAAAAAGGGGGGACAGGGGACCTACGAGCAGTACTTC.

V gene TRBV5-1 combines with J gene TRBJ2-1, with 7 bases identical to TRBD1. V shed 7 bases, J shed 3 bases, and the junction held 10 bases outside the gene matches. CDR1 and CDR2 (germline): SGHRS, YFSETQ. The CDR3 is made up of 15 amino acids. The CDR3 sequence: CASHTGTEGYNEQFF. In DNA, the CDR3 is TGCGCCAGCCACACCGGGACAGAAGGCTACAATGAGCAGTTCTTC.

The chain is built from TRBV27 and TRBJ1-1, with TRBD1 matching over 7 bases. V trimming: 7 bases; J trimming: 2 bases; junction bases outside the gene matches: 4. The CDR3 extends over 13 amino acids. Germline CDR1 MNHEY, CDR2 SMNVEV (reference sequence). This chain's CDR3 is CASKQGENTEAFF. The CDR3 DNA follows: TGTGCCAGCAAGCAGGGGGAAAACACTGAAGCTTTCTTT.

The V call is TRBV28, the J call TRBJ1-2; TRBD1 is a possible D gene (6 bases). The V end lost 3 bases, the J end lost 3 bases, and 11 bases lay between the germline ends. Per germline, CDR1 MDHEN and CDR2 SYDVKM. This CDR3 spans 14 amino acids. This CDR3 reads CASSLARGDYGYTF. CDR3 sequence (DNA): TGTGCCAGCAGTTTGGCCAGGGGTGACTATGGCTACACCTTC.

The genes are TRBV29-1 and TRBJ2-1; D ambiguous. The CDR3 has 13 amino acids. The V end was cut by 3 bases, the J end by 9 bases, with 15 bases between. Germline V CDR1 and CDR2: SQVTM, ANQGSEA. CDR3: CSVDAEGAGEQFF. Here the CDR3 DNA reads TGCAGCGTTGACGCCGAAGGAGCCGGTGAGCAGTTCTTC.

The V and J genes are TRBV27 and TRBJ2-1, with no clear D. From germline, CDR1 is MNHEY and CDR2 SMNVEV (reference sequence). Trimming took 3 bases from V and 6 from J, leaving 6 bases between them. The length of the CDR3 is 12 residues. The CDR3 nucleotides are TGTGCCAGCAGTTTCGGCGGCAATGAGCAGTTCTTC. This translates into CASSFGGNEQFF.